This TCR beta chain was documented in a study of blood T cell repertoires in COVID-19. Study-level background: T cells, B-cell-depleted T cells, or PBMCs provided the cDNA or gDNA that served as material.

CDR1 is SGHVS and CDR2 is FQNEAQ in the germline V gene. This CDR3 is 15 amino acids long. V trimming: 0 bases; J trimming: 5 bases; junction bases outside the gene matches: 3. Generated by immunoSEQ multiplex PCR, the TCRdb table keeps only in-frame clones and is missing some. Of more than 85,000 clones in the sample, over 90% are singletons; the top ten hold around 1.6%. This clone was picked up a small number of times. This receptor was identified in a man in his 60s with acute or convalescent COVID-19. The specimen was peripheral blood. This chain uses TRBV7-8 with TRBJ2-3, with 9 bases that match TRBD1. The CDR3, as DNA: TGTGCCAGCAGCTTAGCCGGGACAGGGTTAGATACGCAGTATTTT. The encoded protein is CASSLAGTGLDTQYF.